These 2 T cell receptor beta chains were sequenced from one sample in a study of metastatic and nonmetastatic thyroid tumors. Prior to thyroid surgery, none of the patients had received any treatment. TCRdb re-clonotyped the PCR reads through MiXCR. The data contain fewer than 25,000 clones, 15% to 20% of them singletons. Sequencing was done on a sample of blood. The receptors originated from a male donor with papillary thyroid cancer or a benign thyroid nodule (not recorded which). Some clones in this sample may be carry-over from other donors' samples.

In its sample, this clone ranks as medium-sized. This rearrangement joins TRBV6-1 to TRBJ1-2; 7 bases line up with TRBD1. This CDR3 spans 15 amino acids. Germline V lookup: CDR1 MNHNS, CDR2 SASEGT. V was clipped by 1 base and J by 7 bases; unmatched bases: 9. For the CDR3, the DNA is TGTGCCAGCAGTGAAGAACCTACAGGGGTGGGTGGCTACACCTTC. This codes for CASSEEPTGVGGYTF.

In this sample, this clone turned up many times. This chain uses TRBV20-1 with TRBJ1-1, with 11 bases fitting TRBD1. The CDR3 has 14 amino acids. The germline gives CDR1 DFQATT, CDR2 SNEGSKA (reference sequence). With 2 bases clipped from V and 7 bases from J, the junction kept 6 bases outside the gene matches. The CDR3 DNA follows: TGCAGTGCTAGAAGTGGGACAGGGGGTAATGAAGCTTTCTTT. Amino acids: CSARSGTGGNEAFF.